A single sample gave rise to the 23 T cell receptor beta chains below, sequenced in a study of regulatory T cells in long-lasting Graves disease. Documented time point: persistent/refractory GD, antithyroid drugs over 5 years with positive TRAb. PBMCs were the source of the RNA used for TCR sequencing. Library construction for TCR beta used iRepertoire HTBI primers and Arm-PCR of CDR3 regions. MiXCR, run by TCRdb on the multiplex PCR reads, gives a single entry per CDR3 protein. The table lists about half a million distinct CDR3 sequences, about 20% of them singletons, with roughly 14% in the top ten. The sequencing here drew on peripheral blood mononuclear cells (PBMCs), taken when the disease was refractory, from a patient treated with antithyroid drugs. The receptors come from a female donor with Graves disease.

J is TRBJ1-2 and V is TRBV20-1; D gene uncertain. The germline gives CDR1 DFQATT, CDR2 SNEGSKA (reference sequence). This CDR3 region has 10 residues. The CDR3 DNA reads TGCAGATTCCCGGGAAATGGCTACACCTTC. It specifies CRFPGNGYTF.

This clonotype was observed a few times. This chain connects TRBV7-2 to TRBJ1-5, with D uncertain. The V gene's germline CDR1 is SGHTA and CDR2 FQGNSA. Deletions cut 5 bases from V and 2 bases from J, with 13 bases between. The length of the CDR3 is 15 residues. The CDR3 coding sequence is TGTGCCAGCAGCCCCAGCTCCGGGGGCAATCAGCCCCAGCATTTT. Its translation is CASSPSSGGNQPQHF.

This clonotype was seen many times. This chain connects TRBV12-5 to TRBJ2-7; D not certain. The germline CDR1 and CDR2 sequences are LGHNT and FRNRAP. The CDR3 covers 11 residues. V dropped 4 bases and J dropped 8 bases, with 9 bases sitting between them. CDR3 region: CASGSTPKQYF. The CDR3 nucleotides read TGTGCTAGTGGTTCGACCCCAAAGCAGTACTTC.

As to this clonotype: A much more abundant neighbour one base away suggests this may be a read error. Here the CDR3 reads CASSTGTGLDYGYTF. CDR3 DNA: TGTGCCAGCAGCACCGGGACAGGGCTGGACTATGGCTACACCTTC. This chain joins TRBV28 and TRBJ1-2; 9 bases fit TRBD1. Trimming cost V 6 bases and J 3 bases; bases outside gene matches: 8. The CDR3 runs to 15 residues. CDR1 MDHEN and CDR2 SYDVKM come from the germline V gene.

The gene calls are TRBV28 and TRBJ1-2; possibly TRBD1 for D (5 bases). The CDR3 extends over 12 amino acids. The ends were cut back, 8 bases at V and 3 bases at J, with 10 bases in the middle. Germline CDR1 reads MDHEN; CDR2 reads SYDVKM. The CDR3, as DNA: TGTGCCAGCCGGCTGGGGGACTATGGCTACACCTTC. Protein: CASRLGDYGYTF.

This chain uses TRBV10-3 with TRBJ1-2, with D hard to call. CDR1 and CDR2 (germline): ENHRY, SYGVKD. V shed 0 bases and J shed 3 bases, with 8 bases lying between them. The CDR3 is made up of 14 amino acids. The CDR3 nucleotides are TGTGCCATCAGTGAGTCGGAGGGTCACTATGGCTACACCTTC. This gives the protein CAISESEGHYGYTF.

This clonotype was seen many times. The chain carries TRBV6-9 and TRBJ1-5; D gene uncertain. From germline, CDR1 is MNHGY and CDR2 SVAAGI. Trimming left V 2 bases short and J 7 bases short, with 12 bases between. The CDR3 loop spans 14 amino acids. The CDR3 sequence: CASSYDGRGQPQHF. CDR3 bases: TGTGCCAGCAGTTATGACGGACGAGGACAGCCCCAGCATTTT.

This clonotype was detected ten times or more. This chain joins TRBV28 and TRBJ2-7; TRBD2 aligns across 8 bases. Germline-derived CDR1 and CDR2 are MDHEN and SYDVKM. This CDR3 comprises 13 residues. V shed 7 bases and J 4 bases; nucleotides not matched to a gene: 6. CDR3 in DNA: TGTGCCAGCACTCGGGCTAGCGGGTACGAGCAGTACTTC. This sequence encodes CASTRASGYEQYF.

This clonotype has only a few counts. The V and J genes are TRBV10-3 and TRBJ1-4; tentatively, D is TRBD1 (6 bases). This CDR3 contains 14 residues. Germline V gene data show CDR1 as ENHRY and CDR2 as SYGVKD. V lost 3 bases and J lost 8, with 13 bases in between. CDR3 protein: CAISDNREGEKLFF. The CDR3 DNA follows: TGTGCCATCAGTGACAACAGGGAGGGGGAAAAACTGTTTTTT.

The chain employs TRBV14 and TRBJ2-5; TRBD2 matches at 12 bases. The V segment lost 0 bases and the J segment 1 base; nucleotides outside the gene matches: 9. CDR1 and CDR2 from the germline V gene are SGHDN and FVKESK. This CDR3 region has 19 residues. CDR3 sequence: CASSQDYWASGRVQETQYF. For the CDR3, the DNA is TGTGCCAGCAGCCAAGATTATTGGGCTAGCGGGAGGGTCCAAGAGACCCAGTACTTC.

The J gene is TRBJ2-7, the V gene TRBV7-9, with a weak D call TRBD1 (6 bases). Trimming left V 4 bases short and J 3 bases short, with 16 bases between. Germline V CDR1 and CDR2: SEHNR, FQNEAQ (reference sequence). CDR3 length: 15 amino acids. The DNA for the CDR3 is TGTGCCAGCAGCTCCACCGGGACATACGGCTACGAGCAGTACTTC. Its protein product is CASSSTGTYGYEQYF.

Regarding this clonotype: It may be a read error: a sequence one base away is much more abundant. V and J are TRBV11-2 and TRBJ2-7, with TRBD1 matching 9 bases. The germline V gene has CDR1 SGHAT and CDR2 FQNNGV. This CDR3 has 15 amino acids. This CDR3 reads CGSSSEQGARYEQYF. In DNA, the CDR3 is TGTGGCAGCAGCTCCGAACAGGGGGCGCGCTACGAGCAGTACTTC.

The gene calls are TRBV14 and TRBJ1-6; D ambiguous. The CDR3 runs to 17 residues. The V gene's germline CDR1 is SGHDN and CDR2 FVKESK. V lost 0 bases and J lost 2, with 11 bases in between. The CDR3 here is CASSQDGRRTYNSPLHF. DNA of the CDR3: TGTGCCAGCAGCCAAGACGGCAGGAGGACCTATAATTCACCCCTCCACTTT.

Only a few counts were recorded for this clonotype. The rearrangement joins TRBV19 to TRBJ1-6; 9 bases fit TRBD1. Germline assignment: CDR1 LNHDA and CDR2 SQIVND (reference sequence). The CDR3 totals 17 residues. Trimming removed 9 bases from V and 0 bases from J; junction bases left unmatched: 9. DNA for the CDR3: TGTGCCAGCAGGACAGGGGAACCTAACTCCTATAATTCACCCCTCCACTTT. Its translation is CASRTGEPNSYNSPLHF.

This clonotype was found a few times. This chain connects TRBV7-9 to TRBJ1-4; unclear D gene. V was clipped by 5 bases and J by 5 bases, with 18 bases between them. Looked up from germline, CDR1 is SEHNR and CDR2 is FQNEAQ (reference sequence). This CDR3 is built from 16 residues. This chain's CDR3 is CASSLDSWERNEKLFF. CDR3 DNA: TGTGCCAGCAGCCTAGACTCCTGGGAAAGGAATGAAAAACTGTTTTTT.

The rearrangement links TRBV7-2 to TRBJ2-2; D uncertain. The V gene's germline CDR1 is SGHTA and CDR2 FQGNSA. The CDR3 spans 14 residues. V was pared by 6 bases and J by 7 bases, with 15 bases between. Here the CDR3 reads CASSELIMGGELFF. CDR3 nucleotide sequence: TGTGCCAGCAGTGAACTAATCATGGGCGGGGAGCTGTTTTTT.

The CDR3 here is CSARAMTGGGEQYF. CDR3 DNA sequence: TGCAGTGCTAGAGCCATGACAGGGGGAGGCGAGCAGTACTTC. The rearrangement links TRBV20-1 to TRBJ2-7; 9 nucleotides match TRBD1. V was pared by 1 base and J by 6 bases, with 7 bases of the junction left unmatched. The CDR3 is 14 residues long. Germline loops: CDR1 DFQATT, CDR2 SNEGSKA (reference sequence).

As concerns this clonotype: A much bigger clone sits one base away, suggesting this may be a read error. V and J are TRBV29-1 and TRBJ1-4; D is ambiguous. Germline CDR1 SQVTM, CDR2 ANQGSEA. The CDR3 is 13 amino acids. The CDR3 here is CNVARVSKEKLFF. CDR3 nucleotides: TGCAACGTGGCCCGGGTGAGCAAGGAAAAACTGTTTTTT.

At least ten counts were recorded for this clonotype. The genes are TRBV6-1 and TRBJ2-5; D not resolved. From germline, CDR1 is MNHNS and CDR2 SASEGT. V dropped 6 bases and J dropped 1 base, with 6 bases sitting between them. The CDR3 covers 12 residues. CDR3: CASRKGQETQYF. The CDR3 DNA reads TGTGCCAGCAGGAAGGGCCAAGAGACCCAGTACTTC.

This clonotype was detected many times. V is TRBV28 and J is TRBJ1-1; no definite D call. Germline CDR1 reads MDHEN; CDR2 reads SYDVKM. V lost 7 bases and J 1 base, leaving 16 bases between the germline ends. The CDR3 is made up of 15 amino acids. The CDR3 DNA reads as TGTGCCAGCACCCCCCCATGGAGGACGAACACTGAAGCTTTCTTT. Its translation: CASTPPWRTNTEAFF.

Remarks on this clonotype: One end of the junction does not line up with germline, which may come from a read error. V usage is TRBV28 and J usage is TRBJ1-5, with 8 bases aligning to TRBD1. The CDR3 contains 14 residues. From germline, CDR1 is MDHEN and CDR2 SYDVKM. CDR3 protein: CASGLDRGNQPQHF. CDR3 DNA: TGTGCCAGCGGTTTAGACAGGGGTAATCAGCCCCAGCATTTT.

The chain combines TRBV20-1 with TRBJ1-4; no definite D call. This CDR3 has 12 amino acids. Trimming took 4 bases from V and 8 from J, leaving 11 bases between them. Germline-derived CDR1 and CDR2 are DFQATT and SNEGSKA (reference sequence). DNA for the CDR3: TGCAGTGCTATCCTCCTCCAGGAAAAACTGTTTTTT. Translating gives CSAILLQEKLFF.

This CDR3 reads CASSGTGEAYNEQFF. The CDR3 bases are TGTGCCAGCAGTGGGACAGGGGAGGCCTACAATGAGCAGTTCTTC. The rearrangement links TRBV28 to TRBJ2-1; 10 nucleotides agree with TRBD1. Germline V CDR1 and CDR2: MDHEN, SYDVKM. This CDR3 has 15 amino acids. Germline trimming cut 5 bases from V and 2 bases from J; bases unmatched to any gene: 3.